What follows are 19 T cell receptor beta chains derived from one specimen sequenced in a study of shared clonotypes between healthy human individuals. Sequenced by immunoSEQ multiplex PCR; TCRdb stores in-frame clones only, minus some. The sample lists 2 million to 2.5 million clones, 90% to 95% occurring once. The sequenced sample consisted of naive CD4+ T cells from PBMCs. Sample subset: CD45RA+ positively selected. The receptors stem from a man between 18 and 29 years old in good health. Some clones in this sample may be carry-over from other donors' samples.

This clone has a single count. The chain uses TRBV5-6 and TRBJ2-1; TRBD1 might be the D (5 bases). Germline CDR1 and CDR2: SGHDT and YYEEEE. V dropped 5 bases and J dropped 9 bases, with 18 bases sitting between them. The CDR3 contains 14 residues. CDR3 loop: CASRAWQGVGEQFF. As DNA, the CDR3 is TGTGCCAGCAGAGCTTGGCAGGGTGTGGGTGAGCAGTTCTTC. Together with reference TRBV5-6 and TRBJ2-1, the CDR3 gives the full variable domain: DAGVTQSPTHLIKTRGQQVTLRCSPKSGHDTVSWYQQALGQGPQFIFQYYEEEERQRGNFPDRFSGHQFPNYSSELNVNALLLGDSALYLCASRAWQGVGEQFFGPGTRLTVL.

The chain is built from TRBV5-1 and TRBJ2-7, with D perhaps matching TRBD2 (6 bases). CDR3 length: 14 residues. The ends were cut back, 1 base at V and 2 bases at J, with 10 bases in the middle. Germline CDR1 and CDR2: SGHRS and YFSETQ. The CDR3 DNA reads TGCGCCAGCAGCTTGTATACGGGGGCCTACGAGCAGTACTTC. This gives the protein CASSLYTGAYEQYF.

The chain couples TRBV2 to TRBJ2-2; D gene unclear. The germline V gene encodes CDR1 SNHLY and CDR2 FYNNEI. Between the trimmed V and J ends, which lost 6 bases and 1 base, there was a span of 12 bases. The CDR3 spans 15 residues. This CDR3 is CASSDMAGNTGELFF. The CDR3 region has the DNA TGTGCCAGCAGCGACATGGCAGGGAACACCGGGGAGCTGTTTTTT.

J is TRBJ1-5 and V is TRBV30; TRBD1 is a possible D gene (6 bases). The V end lost 5 bases, the J end lost 6 bases, and 14 bases lay between the germline ends. The CDR3 spans 13 residues. Germline-derived CDR1 and CDR2 are GTSNPN and SVGIG (reference sequence). The CDR3 sequence is CAWRTDQAQPQHF. In nucleotides, the CDR3 is TGTGCCTGGCGGACAGACCAGGCTCAGCCCCAGCATTTT.

The chain carries TRBV27 and TRBJ2-7, with 10 bases that match TRBD2. Germline assignment: CDR1 MNHEY and CDR2 SMNVEV (reference sequence). This CDR3 comprises 15 residues. V trimming: 6 bases; J trimming: 2 bases; junction bases outside the gene matches: 7. The CDR3 sequence: CASRSLAGGTYEQYF. Written as DNA, the CDR3 is TGTGCCAGCAGGTCTTTAGCGGGAGGAACCTACGAGCAGTACTTC.

The chain joins TRBV29-1 to TRBJ1-1; D unresolved. CDR1 is SQVTM, CDR2 ANQGSEA, per germline. This CDR3 spans 11 amino acids. Between the trimmed V and J ends, which lost 6 bases and 10 bases, there was a span of 15 bases. CDR3 sequence reads: CSVSDRAVAFF. In DNA, the CDR3 is TGCAGCGTCTCGGACCGGGCCGTAGCTTTCTTT.

This chain uses TRBV7-2 with TRBJ1-2; 7 nucleotides align to TRBD1. This CDR3 is built from 16 residues. The V and J ends lost 3 bases and 4 bases, in that order; junction bases with no gene match: 11. CDR1 and CDR2 from the germline V gene are SGHTA and FQGNSA. CDR3 sequence (DNA): TGTGCCAGCAGCTTCCCGTCAGGGGGTCAGGGCTATGGCTACACCTTC. Its protein is CASSFPSGGQGYGYTF. Together with reference TRBV7-2 and TRBJ1-2, the CDR3 gives the full variable domain: GAGVSQSPSNKVTEKGKDVELRCDPISGHTALYWYRQSLGQGLEFLIYFQGNSAPDKSGLPSDRFSAERTGGSVSTLTIQRTQQEDSAVYLCASSFPSGGQGYGYTFGSGTRLTVV.

This clone was detected a few times. Within the sample, other DNA sequences also encode this same CDR3. J is TRBJ1-2 and V is TRBV7-9, with D possibly being TRBD1 (5 bases). CDR3 length: 12 residues. The germline gives CDR1 SEHNR, CDR2 FQNEAQ (reference sequence). V was trimmed by 0 bases and J by 7 bases, leaving 6 bases between them. This chain's CDR3 is CASSLAGTGYTF. The CDR3 nucleotides are TGTGCCAGCAGCTTAGCGGGGACTGGCTACACCTTC.

In the case of this clone: This same CDR3 is encoded by further DNA sequences in the sample. This sequence joins TRBV5-1 and TRBJ2-5; perhaps TRBD2 as D (5 bases). CDR1 is SGHRS and CDR2 is YFSETQ in the germline V gene. This CDR3 is built from 13 residues. The ends were cut back, 4 bases at V and 1 base at J, with 8 bases in the middle. For the CDR3, the DNA is TGCGCCAGCAGCCCCGGACTCCAAGAGACCCAGTACTTC. Its protein product is CASSPGLQETQYF.

In regard to this clone: A read error may produce the germline difference seen at one junction end. In DNA, the CDR3 is TGTGCCACCAGTGGGGTCTCAGGGACCCACGAGCAGTACTTC. Encoded protein: CATSGVSGTHEQYF. The V gene is TRBV2, the J gene TRBJ2-7, with D tentatively TRBD1 or TRBD2 (5 bases each). The germline V gene encodes CDR1 SNHLY and CDR2 FYNNEI. This CDR3 contains 14 residues.

The chain links TRBV5-6 to TRBJ2-7; D is unclear. The ends were cut back, 0 bases at V and 2 bases at J, with 9 bases in the middle. The CDR3 is made up of 14 amino acids. Germline CDR1 is SGHDT and CDR2 is YYEEEE. CDR3 coding DNA: TGTGCCAGCAGCTTGGGACGGTCTACCTACGAGCAGTACTTC. Amino acids: CASSLGRSTYEQYF. The full variable domain, rest sourced from reference TRBV5-6 and TRBJ2-7, is DAGVTQSPTHLIKTRGQQVTLRCSPKSGHDTVSWYQQALGQGPQFIFQYYEEEERQRGNFPDRFSGHQFPNYSSELNVNALLLGDSALYLCASSLGRSTYEQYFGPGTRLTVT.

The J gene is TRBJ2-7, the V gene TRBV18, with D uncertain. V was shortened by 0 bases and J by 4 bases, with 10 bases between the two germline ends. The germline V gene has CDR1 KGHSH and CDR2 LQKENI. This CDR3 spans 14 amino acids. CDR3 amino acids: CASSPPSFGYEQYF. The CDR3 coding sequence is TGTGCCAGCTCACCACCGAGCTTCGGGTACGAGCAGTACTTC.

This chain connects TRBV28 to TRBJ2-5, with a weak D call TRBD1 (6 bases). V lost 5 bases, J lost 3 bases, and 10 bases lay in between. The CDR3 totals 13 residues. CDR1 MDHEN and CDR2 SYDVKM come from the germline V gene. The CDR3 region is CASSQGLEETQYF. CDR3 sequence (DNA): TGTGCCAGCAGTCAGGGGCTGGAAGAGACCCAGTACTTC.

The rearrangement links TRBV28 to TRBJ2-3, with 7 bases fitting TRBD2. This CDR3 spans 14 amino acids. Unmatched junction bases numbered 8, after V lost 6 bases and J lost 5 bases. Germline V gene data show CDR1 as MDHEN and CDR2 as SYDVKM. CDR3 sequence: CASRAGGGIDTQYF. The CDR3, as DNA: TGTGCCAGCAGGGCTGGGGGAGGGATAGATACGCAGTATTTT.

This sequence joins TRBV11-3 and TRBJ2-5; D gene uncertain. This CDR3 is built from 16 residues. Trimming left V 5 bases short and J 3 bases short, with 19 bases between. Germline V gene data show CDR1 as SGHNT and CDR2 as YENEEA. The CDR3, as DNA: TGTGCCAGCAGCGCCATATACGGGCCCAAGGAAGAGACCCAGTACTTC. Residues: CASSAIYGPKEETQYF.

This clone was seen just once. In the same sample, other DNA sequences code for this CDR3. V and J are TRBV28 and TRBJ2-7, with D maybe TRBD1 (5 bases). V was cut by 6 bases and J by 3 bases, with 9 bases left in between. The CDR3 covers 12 residues. In germline, CDR1 is MDHEN, CDR2 SYDVKM. The CDR3, as DNA: TGTGCCAGCAGACCTCAGGGCTACGAGCAGTACTTC. This translates into CASRPQGYEQYF.

The chain has TRBV11-3 and TRBJ1-3; 7 bases line up with TRBD1. Germline V gene sequence: CDR1 SGHNT, CDR2 YENEEA. V lost 4 bases and J lost 0; bases outside the gene matches: 3. CDR3 length equals 15 residues. CDR3 nucleotide sequence: TGTGCCAGCAGCTCCGGGACAGACTCTGGAAACACCATATATTTT. Protein product: CASSSGTDSGNTIYF. The variable domain in full, completed from reference TRBV11-3 and TRBJ1-3, reads EAGVVQSPRYKIIEKKQPVAFWCNPISGHNTLYWYLQNLGQGPELLIRYENEEAVDDSQLPKDRFSAERLKGVDSTLKIQPAELGDSAVYLCASSSGTDSGNTIYFGEGSWLTVV.

The V call is TRBV18, the J call TRBJ2-7; D call uncertain. The CDR3 contains 13 residues. Germline V CDR1 and CDR2: KGHSH, LQKENI. V was clipped by 0 bases and J by 5 bases, with 8 bases between them. For the CDR3, the DNA is TGTGCCAGCTCACCACCGATGTTGGACGAGCAGTACTTC. It is translated as CASSPPMLDEQYF.

This chain uses TRBV6-4 with TRBJ1-1; a possible D gene is TRBD1 (5 bases). Trimming left V 10 bases short and J 5 bases short, with 17 bases between. Germline V gene sequence: CDR1 MRHNA, CDR2 SNTAGT. This CDR3 is 13 amino acids long. The CDR3 reads CATSTQGGTEAFF. As DNA, the CDR3 is TGTGCCACCTCAACGCAGGGAGGAACTGAAGCTTTCTTT.